This TCR beta chain was recovered during a study of cytomegalovirus exposure and HLA in healthy donors. Across the whole study: Around 76% of 398 genotyped donors fell in the Caucasian-associated ancestry cluster.

This clone was seen only once. Its antigen remains unknown. Researchers ran the PCR with 60 Vbeta and 13 Jbeta primers. Clones were sequenced by immunoSEQ multiplex PCR, and TCRdb holds only the in-frame ones, with some missing. The table has roughly 180,000 clones, about 85% seen once; the top ten hold 1%. Study conclusions and caveats: A later analysis reportedly found fewer N-insertions in an Asian-associated ancestry cluster than the approximately 700-donor mean. Later work associated approximately 17,000 TCR beta sequences with HLA alleles at 0.05 false discovery rate.

Trimming pared 8 bases from V and 5 bases from J, leaving 21 bases between. CDR3 length: 16 residues. Germline values: CDR1 LNHDA, CDR2 SQIVND (reference sequence). The receptor was isolated from a boy younger than 10 in good health and CMV-seronegative. This rearrangement joins TRBV19 to TRBJ2-2; tentatively, D is TRBD2 (7 bases). Input material: PBMCs. For the CDR3, the DNA is TGTGCCAGTGGAGGGGGGGTGTGGAGGGCTACCGGGGAGCTGTTTTTT. Translation gives CASGGGVWRATGELFF.